This entry describes one T cell receptor beta chain. 5'RACE with constant-segment primers yielded barcoded, UMI-tagged TCR alpha and TCR beta cDNA libraries. Via MiXCR, TCRdb re-called the 5' RACE reads, giving one row per CDR3 protein. In the table there are about 560,000 distinct CDR3 sequences, roughly 17% of which are singletons. The sample originates from a study of T-cell memory formation after mild COVID-19. Trimming left V 3 bases short and J 4 bases short, with 7 bases between. The CDR3 contains 13 residues. Per germline, CDR1 SGDLS and CDR2 YYNGEE. The sequence derives from an adult woman who had mild COVID-19 (a few samples of this study predate the infection). Cell type and time point are not known. This rearrangement joins TRBV9 to TRBJ2-2, with D unresolved. The sequencing input was PBMCs or a T cell subset sorted from them (not recorded which). CDR3: CASSAGSTGELFF. CDR3 DNA: TGTGCCAGCAGCGCAGGCTCCACCGGGGAGCTGTTTTTT.